This record looks at one T cell receptor (beta chain) sequence and its context. Its antigen remains unknown. Clones were sequenced by immunoSEQ multiplex PCR, and TCRdb holds only the in-frame ones, with some missing. The sample has over 150,000 clones, about 85% seen once; the top ten hold roughly 15%. These data come from a study of cytomegalovirus exposure and HLA in healthy donors. Study observations and caveats: Subsequent analysis found a tendency for first-cohort TCR clusters to co-occur within the 120 or so validation repertoires.

Input material: PBMCs. The clonotype was recovered from a man in his late teens or twenties in good health and CMV-seropositive.

Written as DNA, the CDR3 is TGTGCCAGCAGCTTCAAGGGTTCGGGAGGCTACACCTTC. It is translated as CASSFKGSGGYTF. The chain joins TRBV5-4 to TRBJ1-2; D remains unclear. Germline values: CDR1 SGHNT, CDR2 YYREEE (reference sequence). The CDR3 is 13 amino acids. V was clipped by 2 bases and J by 8 bases, with 13 bases between them.